This TCR beta chain was identified in a study of shared clonotypes between healthy human individuals. Study-wide results and caveats: Donor scarcity curtailed the genetic and exposure-history diversity represented herein. What rarefaction showed was incomplete sorted-subset sequencing despite large depth. Estimated richness was generally greater in naive than memory subsets.

This clone turned up a few times. Its antigen is still unknown. This table comes from immunoSEQ multiplex PCR, and its TCRdb copy is limited to in-frame clones, with some not included. The sample records about 1 million clones, approximately 68% being singletons. The donor cohort consisted entirely of Caucasian adults residing in Nashville, Tennessee. Germline CDR1 reads MDHEN; CDR2 reads SYDVKM. This CDR3 is 15 amino acids long. V shed 6 bases and J shed 0 bases, with 14 bases lying between them. The origin of this receptor is a man younger than 30 in good health. V gene TRBV28 combines with J gene TRBJ1-1, with D unclear. The sequencing input was memory CD4+ T cells sorted from blood. Subset noted: CD45RA-negative fraction. The CDR3 nucleotides are TGTGCCAGCAGCCCTGCGGGAGATCTGAACACTGAAGCTTTCTTT. The encoded protein is CASSPAGDLNTEAFF.